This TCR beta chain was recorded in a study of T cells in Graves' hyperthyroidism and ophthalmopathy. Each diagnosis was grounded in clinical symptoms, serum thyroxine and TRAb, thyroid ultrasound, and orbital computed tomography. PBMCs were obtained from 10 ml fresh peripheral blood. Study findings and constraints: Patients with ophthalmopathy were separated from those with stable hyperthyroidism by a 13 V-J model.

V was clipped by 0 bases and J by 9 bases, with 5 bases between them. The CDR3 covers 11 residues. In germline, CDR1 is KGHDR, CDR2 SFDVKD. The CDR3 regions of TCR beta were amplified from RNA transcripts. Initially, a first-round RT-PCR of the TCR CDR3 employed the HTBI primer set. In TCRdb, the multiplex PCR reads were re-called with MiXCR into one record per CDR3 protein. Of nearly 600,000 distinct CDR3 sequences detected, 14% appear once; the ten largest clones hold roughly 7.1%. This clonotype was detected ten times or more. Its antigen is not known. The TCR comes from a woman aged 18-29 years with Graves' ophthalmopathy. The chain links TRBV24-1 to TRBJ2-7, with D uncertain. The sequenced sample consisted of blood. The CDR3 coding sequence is TGTGCCACCAGTGATTTGGGCGGGCAGTACTTC. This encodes CATSDLGGQYF.